This T cell receptor beta chain appears in the sequencing data of a study of identical twins. In TCRdb, the 5' RACE reads were re-called with MiXCR into one record per CDR3 protein. The sample includes fewer than 350,000 distinct CDR3 sequences, 8% to 9% of them seen just once. In this sample, this clonotype turned up many times. Its matching antigen is unknown. V gave up 0 bases and J gave up 5 bases; unmatched junction bases: 10. The CDR3 has 17 amino acids. CDR1 DFQATT and CDR2 SNEGSKA come from the germline V gene (reference sequence). General study points: Donors were not followed over many years; analysis was cross-sectional. For out-of-frame alpha sequences shared by twins, low generation probability was in excess.

These data also formed part of another study, on yellow fever vaccine responses in identical twins.

This sequence originates from a woman younger than 30 in good health. Sequencing input: memory (CD45RO+) T cells sorted from blood. V gene TRBV20-1 combines with J gene TRBJ2-2, with 9 positions matching TRBD2. CDR3 coding DNA: TGCAGTGCTAGAGATGCTTTAGCGGGAGCGGGGACCGGGGAGCTGTTTTTT. Its translation: CSARDALAGAGTGELFF.